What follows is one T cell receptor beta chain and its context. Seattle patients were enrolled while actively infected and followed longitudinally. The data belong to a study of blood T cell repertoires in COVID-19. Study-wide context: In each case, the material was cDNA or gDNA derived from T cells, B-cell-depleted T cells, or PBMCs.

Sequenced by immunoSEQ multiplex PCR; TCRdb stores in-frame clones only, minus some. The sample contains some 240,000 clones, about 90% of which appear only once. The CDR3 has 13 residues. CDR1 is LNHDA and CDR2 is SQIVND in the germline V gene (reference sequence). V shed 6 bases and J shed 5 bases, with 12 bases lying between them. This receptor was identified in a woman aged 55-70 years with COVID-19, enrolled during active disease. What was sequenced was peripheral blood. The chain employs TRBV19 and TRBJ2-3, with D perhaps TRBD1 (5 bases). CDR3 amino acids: CASSPGLGDTQYF. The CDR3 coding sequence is TGTGCCAGTAGCCCAGGGTTGGGAGATACGCAGTATTTT.